The 28 T cell receptor beta chains below were found in one sample sequenced in a study of blood T cell repertoires in COVID-19. Some clones are missing from TCRdb's copy, which holds only in-frame ones; the method was immunoSEQ multiplex PCR. The sample has approximately 100,000 clones, over 80% seen once; the top ten hold roughly 15%. The sequenced sample consisted of peripheral blood. These receptors came from a man in his fifties or sixties with acute or convalescent COVID-19.

This rearrangement joins TRBV7-8 to TRBJ2-3, with D tentatively TRBD2 (6 bases). The V gene lost 2 bases and the J gene lost 1 base, with 19 bases spanning the gap. The germline gives CDR1 SGHVS, CDR2 FQNEAQ. The CDR3 loop spans 18 amino acids. The CDR3 nucleotides are TGTGCCAGCAGCTTAATAGGTTCGGGGGAGTGGGGCACAGATACGCAGTATTTT. Protein sequence: CASSLIGSGEWGTDTQYF.

The genes are TRBV6-5 and TRBJ1-4; 9 nucleotides align to TRBD1. This CDR3 contains 13 residues. Germline values: CDR1 MNHEY, CDR2 SVGAGI. The ends lost 7 bases at V and 13 bases at J; junction bases unmatched: 10. The CDR3 sequence is CASTIPGTGRLFF. The DNA for the CDR3 is TGTGCCAGCACCATCCCGGGGACAGGGAGACTGTTTTTT.

The chain joins TRBV5-5 to TRBJ2-4; 9 bases are shared with TRBD1. CDR1 is SGHKS and CDR2 is YYEKEE in the germline V gene (reference sequence). The CDR3 has 15 residues. With V trimmed by 3 bases and J by 4 bases, 5 bases remained unmatched. Written as DNA, the CDR3 is TGTGCCAGCAGCTCGCCAGGGACAGGGAAAAACATTCAGTACTTC. This gives the protein CASSSPGTGKNIQYF.

This rearrangement joins TRBV3-1 (or the pseudogene TRBV3-2) to TRBJ2-7, with a tentative D call TRBD2 (5 bases). The germline V gene has CDR1 LGHDT and CDR2 YNNKEL (reference sequence). CDR3 length: 11 residues. The V end was cut by 3 bases, the J end by 7 bases, with 7 bases between. Here the CDR3 DNA reads TGTGCCAGCAGCCACCGGGAAGAGCAGTACTTC. Protein: CASSHREEQYF.

The chain is built from TRBV5-1 and TRBJ2-1, with 7 bases that match TRBD1. Germline assignment: CDR1 SGHRS and CDR2 YFSETQ. Trimming cost V 4 bases and J 8 bases; bases outside gene matches: 6. The CDR3 is 13 amino acids. CDR3 nucleotides: TGCGCCAGCAGCCCCACCACAGGGGATGAGCAGTTCTTC. Translated: CASSPTTGDEQFF.

The chain carries TRBV9 and TRBJ2-1, with D possibly being TRBD1 (6 bases). The germline CDR1 and CDR2 sequences are SGDLS and YYNGEE. This CDR3 contains 14 residues. V was clipped by 0 bases and J by 5 bases, with 9 bases between them. CDR3 nucleotide sequence: TGTGCCAGCAGCGTAGAGCCAGGGGACAATGAGCAGTTCTTC. Translated, it gives CASSVEPGDNEQFF.

The gene calls are TRBV9 and TRBJ1-4; D unresolved. This CDR3 has 16 residues. In germline, CDR1 is SGDLS, CDR2 YYNGEE. Trimming shortened V by 2 bases and J by 2 bases, and 13 bases separated the two germline ends. CDR3 residues: CASSVAEGTTNEKLFF. CDR3 nucleotide sequence: TGTGCCAGCAGCGTCGCAGAGGGCACCACTAATGAAAAACTGTTTTTT. The full variable domain, with the rest looked up from reference TRBV9 and TRBJ1-4, is DSGVTQTPKHLITATGQRVTLRCSPRSGDLSVYWYQQSLDQGLQFLIQYYNGEERAKGNILERFSAQQFPDLHSELNLSSLELGDSALYFCASSVAEGTTNEKLFFGSGTQLSVL.

This rearrangement joins TRBV27 to TRBJ2-2; 12 positions match TRBD2. The CDR3 contains 19 residues. V was pared by 0 bases and J by 5 bases, with 10 bases of the junction left unmatched. CDR1 and CDR2 (germline): MNHEY, SMNVEV (reference sequence). CDR3 loop: CASSLSAALAGGGTGELFF. CDR3 bases: TGTGCCAGCAGTTTATCAGCCGCACTAGCGGGAGGTGGAACCGGGGAGCTGTTTTTT.

V is TRBV9 and J is TRBJ2-1; a possible D gene is TRBD1 (5 bases). The CDR3 covers 14 residues. Germline lookup yields CDR1 SGDLS and CDR2 YYNGEE. With 0 bases removed from V and 7 bases from J, the gap between germline ends came to 11 bases. This chain's CDR3 is CASSVESGFNEQFF. The CDR3 region has the DNA TGTGCCAGCAGCGTAGAGTCAGGGTTTAATGAGCAGTTCTTC.

This chain connects TRBV12-3 or TRBV12-4 to TRBJ2-5; 7 positions match TRBD2. The trim removed 5 bases at V and 6 bases at J, leaving 6 bases unmatched. The CDR3 has 13 amino acids. The CDR3 DNA follows: TGTGCCAGCAGTAGGGAGGGCGGAAAGACCCAGTACTTC. It codes for CASSREGGKTQYF.

This clone was seen a single time. V usage is TRBV19 and J usage is TRBJ2-1; 10 bases match TRBD2. The germline V gene has CDR1 LNHDA and CDR2 SQIVND (reference sequence). The CDR3 is made up of 14 amino acids. With 9 bases clipped from V and 7 bases from J, the junction kept 9 bases outside the gene matches. CDR3 DNA sequence: TGTGCCAGCACCAAGCGGGAGGGCCGAAATGAGCAGTTCTTC. Protein product: CASTKREGRNEQFF.

J is TRBJ1-3 and V is TRBV28, with a possible D match to TRBD1 (6 bases). V lost 5 bases and J lost 4, with 18 bases in between. The germline V gene encodes CDR1 MDHEN and CDR2 SYDVKM. The CDR3 is 16 amino acids. Here the CDR3 reads CASSIRLSGTGNTIYF. The CDR3 DNA is TGTGCCAGCAGTATCCGACTCTCAGGGACAGGAAACACCATATATTTT. Filled out from reference TRBV28 and TRBJ1-3, the complete variable domain reads DVKVTQSSRYLVKRTGEKVFLECVQDMDHENMFWYRQDPGLGLRLIYFSYDVKMKEKGDIPEGYSVSREKKERFSLILESASTNQTSMYLCASSIRLSGTGNTIYFGEGSWLTVV.

CDR3 amino acids: CASSELGLAGRLGETQYF. The CDR3 nucleotides read TGTGCCAGCAGTGAATTGGGACTAGCGGGTCGGTTAGGAGAGACCCAGTACTTC. V gene TRBV6-1 combines with J gene TRBJ2-5; 12 positions match TRBD2. CDR1 and CDR2 (germline): MNHNS, SASEGT. This CDR3 contains 18 residues. V gave up 2 bases and J gave up 4 bases; unmatched junction bases: 11.

The chain combines TRBV6-6 with TRBJ1-5, with D unresolved. The CDR3 has 13 amino acids. Germline V gene data show CDR1 as MNHNY and CDR2 as SVGAGI (reference sequence). The V gene lost 4 bases and the J gene lost 5 bases, with 9 bases spanning the gap. CDR3 region: CASSFSRDQPQHF. In nucleotides, the CDR3 is TGTGCCAGCAGTTTTTCACGGGATCAGCCCCAGCATTTT.

The J gene is TRBJ2-5, the V gene TRBV6-1; the D gene is possibly TRBD1 (5 bases). Germline V gene lookup returns CDR1 MNHNS and CDR2 SASEGT. Trimming cost V 0 bases and J 3 bases, with 17 bases left between them. This CDR3 has 17 residues. This chain's CDR3 is CASSEALLGAEKETQYF. The CDR3 DNA is TGTGCCAGCAGTGAAGCGCTTCTTGGGGCAGAAAAAGAGACCCAGTACTTC.

This clone appeared many times. The chain combines TRBV5-1 with TRBJ1-6; no reliable D call. Per germline, CDR1 SGHRS and CDR2 YFSETQ. This CDR3 region has 14 residues. Trimming shortened V by 2 bases and J by 7 bases, and 10 bases separated the two germline ends. This chain's CDR3 is CASSFGGENSPLHF. The CDR3 DNA reads as TGCGCCAGCAGCTTTGGAGGTGAAAATTCACCCCTCCACTTT.

This chain joins TRBV10-3 and TRBJ2-1; TRBD2 matches at 8 bases. The CDR3 runs 15 residues. CDR1 and CDR2 (germline): ENHRY, SYGVKD. The trim removed 4 bases at V and 7 bases at J, leaving 9 bases unmatched. CDR3 region: CAISGSSGLANEQFF. The CDR3, as DNA: TGTGCCATCAGTGGGTCTTCAGGACTAGCTAATGAGCAGTTCTTC.

This clone was found a few times. The CDR3 here is CATPGQGNTEAFF. As DNA, the CDR3 is TGTGCCACGCCCGGTCAGGGTAACACTGAAGCTTTCTTT. The V call is TRBV24-1, the J call TRBJ1-1; D is perhaps TRBD1 (5 bases). This CDR3 region has 13 residues. Germline loops: CDR1 KGHDR, CDR2 SFDVKD. With 10 bases removed from V and 2 bases from J, the gap between germline ends came to 13 bases.

The chain has TRBV27 and TRBJ2-7; 13 bases map to TRBD2. This CDR3 region has 15 residues. CDR1 is MNHEY and CDR2 is SMNVEV in the germline V gene (reference sequence). Germline trimming cut 6 bases from V and 2 bases from J; bases unmatched to any gene: 4. In nucleotides, the CDR3 is TGTGCCAGCAGCCCGGGGACTAGCGGGACCTACGAGCAGTACTTC. Residues: CASSPGTSGTYEQYF.

The chain is built from TRBV18 and TRBJ2-1; 8 nucleotides match TRBD1. The CDR3 consists of 15 residues. V lost 1 base and J lost 7; bases outside the gene matches: 6. Germline V gene data show CDR1 as KGHSH and CDR2 as LQKENI. In DNA form, the CDR3 reads TGTGCCAGCTCACCACAGACAGGGGCGTGGAATGAGCAGTTCTTC. Residues: CASSPQTGAWNEQFF.

The V and J genes are TRBV25-1 and TRBJ1-1; D gene unclear. The CDR3 contains 13 residues. In germline, CDR1 is MGHDK, CDR2 SYGVNS. The germline V and J ends were trimmed by 1 base and 8 bases, with 11 bases remaining between them. CDR3 bases: TGTGCCAGCAGTGAATGGCTGGGAGGGGAAGCTTTCTTT. Its protein is CASSEWLGGEAFF. Drawing the rest from reference TRBV25-1 and TRBJ1-1, the complete variable domain is EADIYQTPRYLVIGTGKKITLECSQTMGHDKMYWYQQDPGMELHLIHYSYGVNSTEKGDLSSESTVSRIRTEHFPLTLESARPSHTSQYLCASSEWLGGEAFFGQGTRLTVV.

The chain recombines TRBV24-1 with TRBJ2-1; 15 bases are shared with TRBD2. V was clipped by 3 bases and J by 9 bases; unmatched bases: 8. In germline, CDR1 is KGHDR, CDR2 SFDVKD. The CDR3 has 17 residues. The CDR3 sequence is CATSDRGLAGGIGEQFF. CDR3 sequence (DNA): TGTGCCACCAGTGATCGGGGACTAGCGGGAGGCATCGGTGAGCAGTTCTTC.

The rearrangement joins TRBV25-1 to TRBJ2-7; D ambiguous. This CDR3 has 10 residues. Germline V gives CDR1 MGHDK, CDR2 SYGVNS. V shed 4 bases and J shed 4 bases, with 2 bases lying between them. The CDR3 nucleotides are TGTGCCAGCAGTGCATACGAGCAGTACTTC. As protein: CASSAYEQYF.

This clone is a singleton in its sample. The gene calls are TRBV24-1 and TRBJ2-2; TRBD1 is a possible D gene (5 bases). CDR1 is KGHDR and CDR2 is SFDVKD in the germline V gene. CDR3 length: 15 residues. Trimming removed 4 bases from V and 4 bases from J, with 12 bases in between. Written as DNA, the CDR3 is TGTGCCACCAGTGACTTAGGACACGTCACCGGGGAGCTGTTTTTT. It specifies CATSDLGHVTGELFF.

J is TRBJ2-3 and V is TRBV11-3, with D possibly TRBD1 on 5 matching bases. The V gene lost 4 bases and the J gene lost 6 bases, with 11 bases spanning the gap. Germline V gene sequence: CDR1 SGHNT, CDR2 YENEEA. The CDR3 spans 13 residues. The CDR3 DNA follows: TGTGCCAGCAGCTCGCAGGGAATCGATACGCAGTATTTT. Its translation: CASSSQGIDTQYF.

The chain has TRBV19 and TRBJ2-1; possible D gene TRBD2, 5 bases. Germline V gene sequence: CDR1 LNHDA, CDR2 SQIVND (reference sequence). CDR3 length: 15 amino acids. The V end lost 3 bases, the J end lost 0 bases, and 9 bases lay between the germline ends. CDR3 in amino acids: CASSIEGSSYNEQFF. The CDR3 DNA sequence: TGTGCCAGTAGTATCGAAGGGAGCTCCTACAATGAGCAGTTCTTC.

This rearrangement joins TRBV11-2 to TRBJ2-3; no definite D call. In germline, CDR1 is SGHAT, CDR2 FQNNGV. The CDR3 is 12 residues long. V was trimmed by 7 bases and J by 2 bases, leaving 7 bases between them. The CDR3 spells CASNRDTDTQYF. The CDR3, as DNA: TGTGCCAGCAACCGCGACACAGATACGCAGTATTTT.

This clone was counted only a few times. Within the sample, other DNA sequences also encode this same CDR3. The chain couples TRBV5-1 to TRBJ2-3, with D perhaps TRBD1 (5 bases). Germline values: CDR1 SGHRS, CDR2 YFSETQ. V was cut by 4 bases and J by 0 bases, with 9 bases left in between. The CDR3 has 14 residues. Here the CDR3 DNA reads TGCGCCAGCAGCCTCGACAGTAGCACAGATACGCAGTATTTT. Translating gives CASSLDSSTDTQYF.